These 10 T cell receptor beta chains were sequenced from one sample in a study of shared clonotypes between healthy human individuals. Libraries were prepared by immunoSEQ multiplex PCR; TCRdb keeps only in-frame clonotypes and omits some of them. The sample gives hundreds of thousands of clones, around 92% of which show up once; nearly 25% is in the top ten. CD8 cells regarded as naive lacked CD45RO, were positively chosen for CCR7, and omitted terminally differentiated effector memory CD45RA+ cells. Material for sequencing was naive CD8+ T cells sorted from blood. The receptors stem from a man aged 30 to 39 in good health.

The chain employs TRBV11-2 and TRBJ2-3, with D uncertain. Germline V gene sequence: CDR1 SGHAT, CDR2 FQNNGV. The CDR3 totals 13 residues. V dropped 6 bases and J dropped 7 bases, with 14 bases sitting between them. CDR3 region: CASRSAQSYTQYF. In DNA, the CDR3 is TGTGCCAGCAGATCCGCCCAGTCATATACGCAGTATTTT.

The V gene is TRBV27, the J gene TRBJ2-1; D not resolved. V was trimmed by 5 bases and J by 6 bases, leaving 14 bases between them. Germline V gene data show CDR1 as MNHEY and CDR2 as SMNVEV (reference sequence). The CDR3 is made up of 14 amino acids. CDR3 DNA sequence: TGTGCCAGCAGTCCGATCGCGGTCGGCAATGAGCAGTTCTTC. Its protein is CASSPIAVGNEQFF.

Regarding this clone: The same CDR3 is also encoded by other DNA sequences in this sample. The chain uses TRBV7-9 and TRBJ1-5; D remains ambiguous. Per the germline V gene, CDR1 is SEHNR and CDR2 is FQNEAQ (reference sequence). The CDR3 is 12 amino acids. The ends were cut back, 1 base at V and 7 bases at J, with 5 bases in the middle. The CDR3 spells CASSLVDQPQHF. The CDR3 DNA reads TGTGCCAGCAGCTTAGTGGACCAGCCCCAGCATTTT.

The genes are TRBV27 and TRBJ2-4; D possibly corresponds to TRBD1 (5 bases). The CDR3 has 16 amino acids. From germline, CDR1 is MNHEY and CDR2 SMNVEV (reference sequence). Trimming pared 5 bases from V and 0 bases from J, leaving 14 bases between. CDR3 sequence: CASSPLDSLAKNIQYF. The CDR3 DNA follows: TGTGCCAGCAGTCCATTAGACAGTCTAGCCAAAAACATTCAGTACTTC.

V and J are TRBV6-5 and TRBJ1-1, with 7 bases fitting TRBD1. Germline V gene sequence: CDR1 MNHEY, CDR2 SVGAGI. There are 14 residues in the CDR3. The ends lost 7 bases at V and 4 bases at J; junction bases unmatched: 9. The CDR3 reads CASTSVAGGTEAFF. DNA of the CDR3: TGTGCCAGCACTTCGGTGGCAGGGGGCACTGAAGCTTTCTTT.

This chain links TRBV6-1 with TRBJ2-2, with D hard to call. Trimming shortened V by 6 bases and J by 0 bases, and 20 bases separated the two germline ends. Germline loops: CDR1 MNHNS, CDR2 SASEGT. The CDR3 covers 18 residues. In nucleotides, the CDR3 is TGTGCCAGCAGCGAACGGTTTACAGTACTCTCGAACACCGGGGAGCTGTTTTTT. This translates into CASSERFTVLSNTGELFF.

This clone was picked up one time. This CDR3 reads CASRNTGTGAQETQYF. The CDR3, as DNA: TGTGCCAGCAGAAATACCGGGACAGGGGCCCAAGAGACCCAGTACTTC. The gene calls are TRBV27 and TRBJ2-5; 10 bases are shared with TRBD1. The germline V gene has CDR1 MNHEY and CDR2 SMNVEV (reference sequence). The CDR3 is 16 amino acids. V dropped 6 bases and J dropped 1; count of bases not matched to a gene: 8.

This rearrangement joins TRBV30 to TRBJ2-1, with 10 bases fitting TRBD2. CDR1 and CDR2 from the germline V gene are GTSNPN and SVGIG (reference sequence). The CDR3 contains 15 residues. Unmatched junction bases numbered 12, after V lost 4 bases and J lost 9 bases. The CDR3 nucleotides read TGTGCCTGGAAGTTCCTAGCGGGAGTTATGGGTGAGCAGTTCTTC. Protein: CAWKFLAGVMGEQFF.

The chain recombines TRBV29-1 with TRBJ2-2, with 8 bases fitting TRBD2. Germline V CDR1 and CDR2: SQVTM, ANQGSEA. V shed 7 bases and J 1 base; nucleotides not matched to a gene: 11. The CDR3 loop spans 16 amino acids. The CDR3 loop is CSAGTGTRGNTGELFF. The CDR3 DNA sequence: TGCAGCGCGGGGACCGGGACTAGGGGGAACACCGGGGAGCTGTTTTTT.

The chain recombines TRBV5-5 with TRBJ1-5; D is undetermined. Germline CDR1 reads SGHKS; CDR2 reads YYEKEE (reference sequence). Trimming pared 3 bases from V and 4 bases from J, leaving 11 bases between. The CDR3 is 14 residues long. The DNA of the CDR3 is TGTGCCAGCAGCTCGGTTGTGACTAATCAGCCCCAGCATTTT. Its translation: CASSSVVTNQPQHF.